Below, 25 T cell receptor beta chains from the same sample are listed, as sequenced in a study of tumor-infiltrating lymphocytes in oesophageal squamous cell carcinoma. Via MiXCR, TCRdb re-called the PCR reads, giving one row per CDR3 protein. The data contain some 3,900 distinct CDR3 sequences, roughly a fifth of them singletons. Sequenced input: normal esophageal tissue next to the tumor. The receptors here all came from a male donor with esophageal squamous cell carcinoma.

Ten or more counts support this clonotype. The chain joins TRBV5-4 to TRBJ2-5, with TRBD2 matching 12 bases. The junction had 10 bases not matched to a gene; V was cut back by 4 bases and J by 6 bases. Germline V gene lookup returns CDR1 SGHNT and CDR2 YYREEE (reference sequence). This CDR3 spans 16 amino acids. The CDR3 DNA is TGTGCCAGCAGCCTCTCTAGCGGGGGGGGCCAGCAGACCCAGTACTTC. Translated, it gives CASSLSSGGGQQTQYF.

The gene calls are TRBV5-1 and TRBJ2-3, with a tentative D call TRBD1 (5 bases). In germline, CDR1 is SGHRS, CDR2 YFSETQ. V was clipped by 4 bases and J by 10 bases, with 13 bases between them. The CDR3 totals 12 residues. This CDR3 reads CASSAAWGAQYF. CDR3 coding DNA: TGCGCCAGCAGCGCCGCCTGGGGCGCGCAGTATTTT.

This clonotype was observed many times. This CDR3 reads CASSLWNPGQGSNSPLHF. CDR3 in DNA: TGTGCCAGCAGTTTATGGAATCCGGGACAGGGATCTAATTCACCCCTCCACTTT. The chain couples TRBV27 to TRBJ1-6, with TRBD1 matching 9 bases. V gave up 1 base and J gave up 6 bases; unmatched junction bases: 10. Germline V CDR1 and CDR2: MNHEY, SMNVEV (reference sequence). This CDR3 spans 18 amino acids.

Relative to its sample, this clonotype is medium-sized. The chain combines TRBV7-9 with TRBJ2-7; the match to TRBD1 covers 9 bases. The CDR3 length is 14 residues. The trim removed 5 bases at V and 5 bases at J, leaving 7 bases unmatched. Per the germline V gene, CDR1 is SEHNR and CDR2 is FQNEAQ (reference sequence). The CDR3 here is CASSPRDRAHEQYF. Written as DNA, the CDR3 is TGTGCCAGCAGCCCGAGGGACAGGGCCCACGAGCAGTACTTC.

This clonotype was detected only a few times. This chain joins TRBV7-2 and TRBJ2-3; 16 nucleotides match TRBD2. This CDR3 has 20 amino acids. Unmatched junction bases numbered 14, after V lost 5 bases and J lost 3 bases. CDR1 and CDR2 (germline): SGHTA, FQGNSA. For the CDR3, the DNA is TGTGCCAGCAGCGCGACCGGGACTAGCGGGGGGGCCAAACTGACAGATACGCAGTATTTT. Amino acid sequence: CASSATGTSGGAKLTDTQYF.

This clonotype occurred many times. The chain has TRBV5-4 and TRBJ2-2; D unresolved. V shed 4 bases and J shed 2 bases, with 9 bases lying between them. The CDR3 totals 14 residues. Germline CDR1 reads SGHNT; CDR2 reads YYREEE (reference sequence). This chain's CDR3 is CASSKEGNTGELFF. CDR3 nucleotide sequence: TGTGCCAGCAGCAAGGAAGGAAACACCGGGGAGCTGTTTTTT.

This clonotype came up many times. The CDR3 DNA sequence: TGTGCCAGCAGTAGTTCCAGGGGGCCCGGGGCCAACGTCCTGACTTTC. This codes for CASSSSRGPGANVLTF. The V and J genes are TRBV2 and TRBJ2-6, with 8 positions matching TRBD1. This CDR3 has 16 residues. The V and J ends lost 5 bases and 4 bases, in that order; junction bases with no gene match: 7. Per the germline V gene, CDR1 is SNHLY and CDR2 is FYNNEI.

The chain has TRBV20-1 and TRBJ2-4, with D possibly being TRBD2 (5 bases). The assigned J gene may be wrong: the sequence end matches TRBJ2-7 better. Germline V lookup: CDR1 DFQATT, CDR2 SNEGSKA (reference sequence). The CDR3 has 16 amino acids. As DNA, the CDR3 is TGCAGTGCAAAAGAGATAGGAGTTTCGAGGGACTACGAGCAGTACTTC. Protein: CSAKEIGVSRDYEQYF.

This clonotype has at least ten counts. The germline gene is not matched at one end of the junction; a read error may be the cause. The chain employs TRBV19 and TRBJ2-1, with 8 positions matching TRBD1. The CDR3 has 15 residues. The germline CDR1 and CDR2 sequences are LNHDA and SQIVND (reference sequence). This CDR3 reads CASSMGGTGGTWLYF. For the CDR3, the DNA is TGTGCCAGTAGTATGGGCGGGACAGGAGGCACTTGGCTATACTTC.

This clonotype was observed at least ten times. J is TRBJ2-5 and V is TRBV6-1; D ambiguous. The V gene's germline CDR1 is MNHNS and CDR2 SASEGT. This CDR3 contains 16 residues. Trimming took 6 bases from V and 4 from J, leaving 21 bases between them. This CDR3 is CASSTRPQNFRETQYF. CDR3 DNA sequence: TGTGCCAGCAGCACTCGGCCGCAGAACTTTAGAGAGACCCAGTACTTC.

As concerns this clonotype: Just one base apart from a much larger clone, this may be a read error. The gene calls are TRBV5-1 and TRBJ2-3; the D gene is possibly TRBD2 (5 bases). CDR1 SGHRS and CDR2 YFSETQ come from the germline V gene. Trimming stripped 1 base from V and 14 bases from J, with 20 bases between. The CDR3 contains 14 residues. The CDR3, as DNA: TGCGCCAGCAGCTTGACACACTCCACCGGGGAGCTGTATTTT. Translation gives CASSLTHSTGELYF.

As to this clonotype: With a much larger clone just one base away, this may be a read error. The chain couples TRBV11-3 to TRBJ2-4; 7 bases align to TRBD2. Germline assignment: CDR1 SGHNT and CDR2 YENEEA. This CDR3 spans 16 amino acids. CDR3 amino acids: CASSLDSGQGGSPLHF. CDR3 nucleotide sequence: TGTGCCAGCAGCTTAGATAGCGGGCAGGGAGGCTCACCCCTCCACTTC.

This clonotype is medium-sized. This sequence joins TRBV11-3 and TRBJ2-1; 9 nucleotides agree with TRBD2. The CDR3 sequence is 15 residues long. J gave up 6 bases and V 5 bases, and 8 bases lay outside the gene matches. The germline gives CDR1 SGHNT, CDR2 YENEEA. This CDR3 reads CASSPGRGGGNEQFF. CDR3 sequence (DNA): TGTGCCAGCAGCCCCGGGCGGGGGGGCGGCAATGAGCAGTTCTTC.

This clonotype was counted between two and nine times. Written as DNA, the CDR3 is TGTGCCAGCAGTGCAGAGGAAAATGCCTACGAGCAGTACTTC. It encodes CASSAEENAYEQYF. The V and J genes are TRBV2 and TRBJ2-7; D is undetermined. Germline V gene data show CDR1 as SNHLY and CDR2 as FYNNEI. Trimming removed 4 bases at V and 2 bases at J, with 12 bases between. CDR3 size: 14 residues. Full variable domain (missing parts from reference TRBV2 and TRBJ2-7): EPEVTQTPSHQVTQMGQEVILRCVPISNHLYFYWYRQILGQKVEFLVSFYNNEISEKSEIFDDQFSVERPDGSNFTLKIRSTKLEDSAMYFCASSAEENAYEQYFGPGTRLTVT.

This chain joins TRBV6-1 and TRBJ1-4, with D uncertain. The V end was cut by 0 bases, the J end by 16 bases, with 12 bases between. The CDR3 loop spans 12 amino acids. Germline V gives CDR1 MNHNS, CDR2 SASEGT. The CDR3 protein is CASSEAGYEQFF. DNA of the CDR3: TGTGCCAGCAGTGAAGCAGGGTACGAGCAGTTTTTT.

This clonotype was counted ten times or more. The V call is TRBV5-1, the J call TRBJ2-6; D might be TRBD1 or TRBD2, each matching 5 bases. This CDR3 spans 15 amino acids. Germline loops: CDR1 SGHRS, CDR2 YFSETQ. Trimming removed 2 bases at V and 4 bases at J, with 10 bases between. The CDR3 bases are TGCGCCAGCAGCTTTGGGGGAACAGGGGCCAACGTCCTGACTTTC. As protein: CASSFGGTGANVLTF.

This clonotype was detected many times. The CDR3 nucleotides are TGTGCCAGCAGCTTAGGGACTAGCGGGGGCTCCTACGAGCAGTACTTC. Encoded protein: CASSLGTSGGSYEQYF. V is TRBV11-2 and J is TRBJ2-7; 13 positions agree with TRBD2. This CDR3 is built from 16 residues. Unmatched junction bases numbered 0, after V lost 1 base and J lost 0 bases. Germline CDR1 is SGHAT and CDR2 is FQNNGV.

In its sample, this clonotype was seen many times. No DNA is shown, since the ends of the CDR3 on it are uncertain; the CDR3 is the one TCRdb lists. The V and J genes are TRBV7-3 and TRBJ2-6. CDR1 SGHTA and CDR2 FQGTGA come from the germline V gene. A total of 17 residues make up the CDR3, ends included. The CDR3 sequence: CASSPIGTVVLRAVLRF.

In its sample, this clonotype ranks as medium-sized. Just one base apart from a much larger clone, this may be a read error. In nucleotides, the CDR3 is TGTGCCAGCAGCTTAGGACCGCCGAGTTACAATGAGCAGTACTTC. It is translated as CASSLGPPSYNEQYF. The gene calls are TRBV7-2 and TRBJ2-7; D gene ambiguous. CDR3 length equals 15 residues. Germline lookup yields CDR1 SGHTA and CDR2 FQGNSA. Trimming took off 1 base at V and 7 bases at J, with 17 bases between the two ends.

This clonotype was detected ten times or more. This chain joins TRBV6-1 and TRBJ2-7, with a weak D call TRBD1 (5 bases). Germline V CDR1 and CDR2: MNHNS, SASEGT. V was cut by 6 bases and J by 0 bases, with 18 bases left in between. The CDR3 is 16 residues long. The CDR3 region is CASRTDRQLSSYEQYF. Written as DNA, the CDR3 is TGTGCCAGCAGAACAGATCGACAGCTTAGCTCCTACGAGCAGTACTTC.

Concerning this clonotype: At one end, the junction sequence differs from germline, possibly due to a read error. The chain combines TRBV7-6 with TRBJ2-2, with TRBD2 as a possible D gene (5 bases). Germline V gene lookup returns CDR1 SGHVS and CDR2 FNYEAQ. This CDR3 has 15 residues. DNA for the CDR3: TGTGCCAGCAGCTTAGTAGCACCGAACACCGGGGAGCTGTACTTC. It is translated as CASSLVAPNTGELYF. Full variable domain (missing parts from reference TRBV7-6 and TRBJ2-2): GAGVSQSPRYKVTKRGQDVALRCDPISGHVSLYWYRQALGQGPEFLTYFNYEAQQDKSGLPNDRFSAERPEGSISTLTIQRTEQRDSAMYRCASSLVAPNTGELYFGEGSRLTVL.

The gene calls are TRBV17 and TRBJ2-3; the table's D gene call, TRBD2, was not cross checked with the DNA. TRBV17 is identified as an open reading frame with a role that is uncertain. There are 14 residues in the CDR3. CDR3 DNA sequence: TGCGCCAGTAGACAAGCACAGGAGGGACGTACGCAGTATTTT. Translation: CASRQAQEGRTQYF.

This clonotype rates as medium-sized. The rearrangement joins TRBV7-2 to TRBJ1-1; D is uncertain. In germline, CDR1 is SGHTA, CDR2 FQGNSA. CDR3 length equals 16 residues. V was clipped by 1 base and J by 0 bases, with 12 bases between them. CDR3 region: CASSLGDLLVNTEAFF. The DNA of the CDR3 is TGTGCCAGCAGCTTAGGGGATCTGTTAGTGAACACTGAAGCTTTCTTT.

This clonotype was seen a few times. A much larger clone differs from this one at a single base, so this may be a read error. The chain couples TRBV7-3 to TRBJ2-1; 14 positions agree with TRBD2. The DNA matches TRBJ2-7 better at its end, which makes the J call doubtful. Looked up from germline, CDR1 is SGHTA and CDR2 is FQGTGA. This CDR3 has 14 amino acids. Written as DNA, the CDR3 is TGTGCCAGCAGGACTAGCGGGGGGGCGGGGGAGCAGTACTTC. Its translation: CASRTSGGAGEQYF.

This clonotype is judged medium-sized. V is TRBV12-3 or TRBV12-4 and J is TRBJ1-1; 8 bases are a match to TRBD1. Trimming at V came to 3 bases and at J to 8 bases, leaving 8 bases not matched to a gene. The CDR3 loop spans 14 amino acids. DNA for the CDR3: TGTGCCAGCAGTTTGGCCGGGACAGGAAACGAAGCTTTCTTT. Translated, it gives CASSLAGTGNEAFF.